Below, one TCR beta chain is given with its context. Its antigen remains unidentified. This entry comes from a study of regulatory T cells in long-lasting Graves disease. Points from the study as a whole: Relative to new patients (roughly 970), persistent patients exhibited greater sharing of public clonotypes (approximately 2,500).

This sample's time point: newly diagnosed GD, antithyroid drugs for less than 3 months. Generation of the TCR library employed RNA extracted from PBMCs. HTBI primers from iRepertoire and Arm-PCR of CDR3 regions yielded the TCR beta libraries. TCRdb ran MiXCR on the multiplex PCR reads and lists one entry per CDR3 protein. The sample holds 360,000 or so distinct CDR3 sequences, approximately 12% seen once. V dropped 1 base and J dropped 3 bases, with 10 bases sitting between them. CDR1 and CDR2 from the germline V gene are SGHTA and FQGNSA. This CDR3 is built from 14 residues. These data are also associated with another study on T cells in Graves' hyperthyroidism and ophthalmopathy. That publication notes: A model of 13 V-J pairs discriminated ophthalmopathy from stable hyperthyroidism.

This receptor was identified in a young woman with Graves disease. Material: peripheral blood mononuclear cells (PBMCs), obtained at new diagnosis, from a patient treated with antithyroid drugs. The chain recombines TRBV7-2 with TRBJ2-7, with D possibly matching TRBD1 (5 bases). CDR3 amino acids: CASSLDVDNYEQYF. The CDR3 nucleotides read TGTGCCAGCAGCTTAGACGTGGACAACTACGAGCAGTACTTC.